This TCR beta chain was sequenced in a study of blood T cell repertoires in COVID-19. At the level of the study: Both acute and convalescent COVID-19 samples were obtained from the United States, Italy and Spain. From T cells, B-cell-depleted T cells, or PBMCs came the material, which was cDNA or gDNA.

V was trimmed by 0 bases and J by 4 bases, leaving 7 bases between them. Germline V gene data show CDR1 as SGHNT and CDR2 as YYREEE (reference sequence). The CDR3 consists of 14 residues. This clone appeared once. Sequencing was performed with immunoSEQ multiplex PCR; in TCRdb, only in-frame clones are kept and a portion is missing. This table has around 150,000 clones, less than 85% appearing once. The chain combines TRBV5-4 with TRBJ2-2; D not resolved. The sequence came from a woman over 75 in a cohort sampled during active or convalescent COVID-19. Sequencing input: peripheral blood. The CDR3 reads CASSLDQSTGELFF. The CDR3 DNA reads TGTGCCAGCAGCTTGGACCAGTCCACCGGGGAGCTGTTTTTT.